These 10 T cell receptor beta chains originate from one sample sequenced in a study of cytomegalovirus exposure and HLA in healthy donors. Primers included in the PCR were 60 Vbeta and 13 Jbeta primers. The table came from immunoSEQ multiplex PCR; TCRdb's copy has only in-frame clones and leaves some out. This table has some 90,000 clones, about four fifths appearing once. The specimen sequenced was PBMCs. The origin of the receptors is a woman in her 70s in good health and CMV-seropositive.

V and J are TRBV1 and TRBJ2-6; TRBD2 is the table's D call, not checked against the DNA. TRBV1 is a pseudogene locus. The length of the CDR3 is 15 residues. In nucleotides, the CDR3 is TGCACCAGCAGCATGGGGGGGGTTGGGGCCAACGTCCTGACTTTC. This gives the protein CTSSMGGVGANVLTF.

A single count supports this clone. The gene calls are TRBV5-1 and TRBJ2-7; possible D gene TRBD2, 5 bases. Trimming took 2 bases from V and 5 from J, leaving 14 bases between them. The CDR3 runs 14 residues. Germline values: CDR1 SGHRS, CDR2 YFSETQ. This CDR3 is CASSLGLGSHEQYF. The CDR3 nucleotides read TGCGCCAGCAGCTTAGGACTTGGATCTCACGAGCAGTACTTC. The variable domain in full, with the rest retrieved from reference TRBV5-1 and TRBJ2-7, is KAGVTQTPRYLIKTRGQQVTLSCSPISGHRSVSWYQQTPGQGLQFLFEYFSETQRNKGNFPGRFSGRQFSNSRSEMNVSTLELGDSALYLCASSLGLGSHEQYFGPGTRLTVT.

This chain uses TRBV30 with TRBJ1-5, with D tentatively TRBD1 (5 bases). The CDR3 contains 15 residues. Germline V gene data show CDR1 as GTSNPN and CDR2 as SVGIG (reference sequence). Trimming took off 0 bases at V and 5 bases at J, with 14 bases between the two ends. Here the CDR3 reads CAWSVLGLRDQPQHF. The CDR3 coding sequence is TGTGCCTGGAGTGTGTTGGGGCTTCGGGATCAGCCCCAGCATTTT.

The rearrangement uses TRBV15 and TRBJ1-4; weak D call: TRBD1 (6 bases). This CDR3 is 14 amino acids long. Germline-derived CDR1 and CDR2 are LNHNV and YYDKDF (reference sequence). Trimming removed 3 bases from V and 7 bases from J, with 12 bases in between. The CDR3 loop is CATSRTGNGEKLFF. CDR3 nucleotide sequence: TGTGCCACCAGCAGGACAGGTAATGGTGAAAAACTGTTTTTT.

V and J are TRBV5-5 and TRBJ2-7; 7 nucleotides agree with TRBD1. V was clipped by 4 bases and J by 2 bases; unmatched bases: 6. Germline assignment: CDR1 SGHKS and CDR2 YYEKEE (reference sequence). There are 14 residues in the CDR3. CDR3 sequence: CASSQGTVTYEQYF. CDR3 in DNA: TGTGCCAGCAGCCAGGGGACAGTTACCTACGAGCAGTACTTC.

The rearrangement joins TRBV7-2 to TRBJ2-2; D unclear. From germline, CDR1 is SGHTA and CDR2 FQGNSA. V lost 5 bases and J lost 8, with 12 bases in between. The CDR3 spans 13 residues. The CDR3 nucleotides are TGTGCCAGCAGCCGAACTCGAGATGGGGAGCTGTTTTTT. Translated: CASSRTRDGELFF.

V usage is TRBV11-2 and J usage is TRBJ1-2, with 7 bases identical to TRBD1. The CDR3 contains 16 residues. Trimming took 5 bases from V and 3 from J; bases not matched to a gene: 12. The germline CDR1 and CDR2 sequences are SGHAT and FQNNGV. The CDR3 loop is CASSLPQRGLDYGYTF. The CDR3, as DNA: TGTGCCAGCAGCCTACCGCAAAGGGGGCTTGACTATGGCTACACCTTC.

This clone has only a few counts. The rearrangement joins TRBV7-9 to TRBJ1-3, with 7 bases aligning to TRBD1. Germline lookup yields CDR1 SEHNR and CDR2 FQNEAQ (reference sequence). There are 14 residues in the CDR3. The ends lost 5 bases at V and 4 bases at J; junction bases unmatched: 5. This CDR3 is CASSHRGDGNTIYF. The CDR3 DNA reads as TGTGCCAGCAGCCACAGGGGAGACGGAAACACCATATATTTT.

There are a few counts of this clone. The V and J genes are TRBV10-3 and TRBJ1-2, with 7 bases that match TRBD1. Trimming removed 6 bases from V and 3 bases from J; junction bases left unmatched: 4. Germline V gene data show CDR1 as ENHRY and CDR2 as SYGVKD. The CDR3 length is 13 residues. CDR3 in DNA: TGTGCCATCAGGGCCGGGACAGACTATGGCTACACCTTC. Protein sequence: CAIRAGTDYGYTF.

The chain is built from TRBV7-9 and TRBJ2-3; TRBD1 matches at 9 bases. The CDR3 has 17 residues. The germline CDR1 and CDR2 sequences are SEHNR and FQNEAQ (reference sequence). With V trimmed by 5 bases and J by 2 bases, 11 bases remained unmatched. CDR3 residues: CASSLRQGVGNTDTQYF. CDR3 nucleotide sequence: TGTGCCAGCAGCCTCAGACAGGGGGTTGGTAACACAGATACGCAGTATTTT.